The 2 T cell receptor beta chains listed next were all sequenced from one sample in a study of PD-L1 blockade in urothelial cancer. Clones were sequenced by immunoSEQ multiplex PCR, and TCRdb holds only the in-frame ones, with some missing. The sample includes under 50,000 clones, roughly 90% of them seen just once. This sample comprised PBMCs, obtained around atezolizumab (anti-PD-L1) treatment. The receptors come from a man aged 65 to 79 with urothelial cancer.

The V and J genes are TRBV28 and TRBJ2-1, with 7 nucleotides matching TRBD2. The CDR3 extends over 16 amino acids. J gave up 1 base and V 5 bases, and 8 bases lay outside the gene matches. Germline V lookup: CDR1 MDHEN, CDR2 SYDVKM. The CDR3 reads CASSPASGASYNEQFF. CDR3 coding DNA: TGTGCCAGCAGTCCAGCTAGCGGAGCTTCCTACAATGAGCAGTTCTTC.

The rearrangement links TRBV28 to TRBJ2-1; D gene uncertain. The CDR3 has 15 residues. Trimming shortened V by 1 base and J by 5 bases, and 12 bases separated the two germline ends. Germline V lookup: CDR1 MDHEN, CDR2 SYDVKM. The CDR3 DNA sequence: TGTGCCAGCAGTTTATTCTGGAGAATGAACAATGAGCAGTTCTTC. Its protein product is CASSLFWRMNNEQFF.